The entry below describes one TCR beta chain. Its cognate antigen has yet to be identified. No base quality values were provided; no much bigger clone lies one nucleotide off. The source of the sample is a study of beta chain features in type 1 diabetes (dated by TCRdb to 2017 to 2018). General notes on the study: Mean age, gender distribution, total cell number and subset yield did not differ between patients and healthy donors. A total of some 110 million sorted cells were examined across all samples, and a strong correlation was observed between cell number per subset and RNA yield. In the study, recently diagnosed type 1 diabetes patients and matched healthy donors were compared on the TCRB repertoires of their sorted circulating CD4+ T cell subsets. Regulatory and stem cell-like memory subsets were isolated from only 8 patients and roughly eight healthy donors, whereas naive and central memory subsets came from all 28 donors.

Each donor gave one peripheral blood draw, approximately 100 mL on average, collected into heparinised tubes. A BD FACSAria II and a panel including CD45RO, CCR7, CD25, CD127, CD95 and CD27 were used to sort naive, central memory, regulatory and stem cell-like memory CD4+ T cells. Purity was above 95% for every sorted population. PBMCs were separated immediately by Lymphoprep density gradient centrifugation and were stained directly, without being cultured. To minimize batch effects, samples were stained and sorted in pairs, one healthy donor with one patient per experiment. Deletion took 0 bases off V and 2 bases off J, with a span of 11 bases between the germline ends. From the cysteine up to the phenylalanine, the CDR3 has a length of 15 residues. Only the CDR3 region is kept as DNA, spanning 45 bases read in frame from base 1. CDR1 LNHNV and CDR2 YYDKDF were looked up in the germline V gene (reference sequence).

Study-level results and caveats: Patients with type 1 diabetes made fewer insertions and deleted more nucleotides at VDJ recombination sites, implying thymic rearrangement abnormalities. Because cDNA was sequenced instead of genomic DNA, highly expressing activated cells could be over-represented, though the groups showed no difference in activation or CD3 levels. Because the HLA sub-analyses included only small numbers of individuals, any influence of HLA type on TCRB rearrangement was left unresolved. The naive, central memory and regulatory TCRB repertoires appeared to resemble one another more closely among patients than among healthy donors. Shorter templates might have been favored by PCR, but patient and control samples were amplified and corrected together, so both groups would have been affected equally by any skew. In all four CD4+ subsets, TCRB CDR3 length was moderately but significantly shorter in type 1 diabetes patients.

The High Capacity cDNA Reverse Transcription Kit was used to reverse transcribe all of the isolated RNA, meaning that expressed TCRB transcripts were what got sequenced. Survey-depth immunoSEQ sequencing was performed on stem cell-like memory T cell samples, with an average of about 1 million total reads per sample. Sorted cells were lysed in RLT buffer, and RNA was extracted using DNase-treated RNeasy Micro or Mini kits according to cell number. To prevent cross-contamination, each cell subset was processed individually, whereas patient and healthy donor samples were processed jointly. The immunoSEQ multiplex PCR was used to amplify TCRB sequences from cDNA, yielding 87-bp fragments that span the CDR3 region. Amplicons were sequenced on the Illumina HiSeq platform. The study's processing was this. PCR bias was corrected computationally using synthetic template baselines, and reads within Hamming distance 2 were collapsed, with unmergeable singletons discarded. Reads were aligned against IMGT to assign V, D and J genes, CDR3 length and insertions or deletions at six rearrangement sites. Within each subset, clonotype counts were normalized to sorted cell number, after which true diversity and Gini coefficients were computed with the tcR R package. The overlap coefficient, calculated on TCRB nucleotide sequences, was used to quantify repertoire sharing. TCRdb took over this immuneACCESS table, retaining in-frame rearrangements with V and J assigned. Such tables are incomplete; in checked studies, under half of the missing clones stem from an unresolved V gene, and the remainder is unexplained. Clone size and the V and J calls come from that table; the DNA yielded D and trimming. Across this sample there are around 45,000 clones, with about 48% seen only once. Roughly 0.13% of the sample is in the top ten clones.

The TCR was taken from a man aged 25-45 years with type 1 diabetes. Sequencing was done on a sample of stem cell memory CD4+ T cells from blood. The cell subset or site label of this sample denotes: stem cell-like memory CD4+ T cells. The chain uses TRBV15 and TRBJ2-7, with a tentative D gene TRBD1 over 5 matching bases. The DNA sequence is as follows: TGTGCCACCAGCAGAGAAATTGACAGAGCCTACGAGCAGTACTTC. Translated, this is CATSREIDRAYEQYF.